The source of this TCR beta chain is a study of T cell responses to AZD1222 COVID-19 vaccine. Details on this clone: What it recognizes is unknown.

Study conclusions and caveats: There were mostly white British donors and more females than males, and clonal diversity was possibly underestimated.

The repertoire was sequenced with immunoSEQ multiplex PCR; TCRdb's copy has only in-frame clones and lacks some. This sample has 95,000 to 100,000 clones, with roughly nine tenths found just once. The receptor's source is an adult in good health. Sample: peripheral blood, taken on day 0 of AZD1222 vaccination.

The CDR3 spells CASSLGGGNEQYF. The DNA for the CDR3 is TGCGCCAGCAGCTTGGGAGGGGGAAACGAGCAGTACTTC. The V and J genes are TRBV5-1 and TRBJ2-7; TRBD1 is a possible D gene (6 bases). The V end was cut by 0 bases, the J end by 5 bases, with 9 bases between. The germline CDR1 and CDR2 sequences are SGHRS and YFSETQ. The CDR3 covers 13 residues.